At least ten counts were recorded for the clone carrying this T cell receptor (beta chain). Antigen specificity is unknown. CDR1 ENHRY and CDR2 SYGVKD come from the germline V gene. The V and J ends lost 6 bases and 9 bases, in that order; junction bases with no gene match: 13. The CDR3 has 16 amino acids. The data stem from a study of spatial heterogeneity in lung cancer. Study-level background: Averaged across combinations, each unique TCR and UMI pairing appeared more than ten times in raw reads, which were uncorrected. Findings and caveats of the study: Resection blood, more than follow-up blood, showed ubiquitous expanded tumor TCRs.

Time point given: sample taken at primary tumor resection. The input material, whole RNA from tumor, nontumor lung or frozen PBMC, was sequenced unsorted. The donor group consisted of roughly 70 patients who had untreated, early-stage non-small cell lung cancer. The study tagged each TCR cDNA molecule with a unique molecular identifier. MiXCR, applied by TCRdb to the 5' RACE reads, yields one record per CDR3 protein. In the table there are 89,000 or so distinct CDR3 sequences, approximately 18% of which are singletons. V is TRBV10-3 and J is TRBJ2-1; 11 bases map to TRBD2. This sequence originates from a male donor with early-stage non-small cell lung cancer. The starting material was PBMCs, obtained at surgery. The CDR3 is CAIRGSGLAEEGEQFF. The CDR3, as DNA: TGTGCCATCAGGGGATCGGGACTAGCGGAGGAGGGTGAGCAGTTCTTC.